The present T cell receptor (beta chain) was sequenced within a study of human T cells and chemical hapten exposure. Study-wide background: Mainly, slight library volume differences in the pool made TCR yields vary.

The time point: patch test 2, 6 weeks after DPC sensitization. As to treatment: therapeutic diphenylcyclopropenone sensitization with weekly scalp DPC. Patients had alopecia, were aged 18 to 70, and were not pregnant. TCRdb re-called the RACE reads with MiXCR, one entry per CDR3 protein. This table holds more than 85,000 distinct CDR3 sequences, more than 9.5% found once. Looked up from germline, CDR1 is DFQATT and CDR2 is SNEGSKA (reference sequence). This CDR3 contains 15 residues. Germline trimming cut 5 bases from V and 11 bases from J; bases unmatched to any gene: 14. The receptor's source is a man aged 35 to 55 with alopecia areata. Some clones in this sample may be carry-over from other donors' samples. The chain joins TRBV20-1 to TRBJ2-1; 11 bases agree with TRBD2. The sample consisted of whole blood, taken in connection with sensitization to the hapten diphenylcyclopropenone (DPC). DNA for the CDR3: TGCAGTGCTCCACCGCTAGCGGGAGGAAAGTACAAGCAGTTCTTC. Its protein product is CSAPPLAGGKYKQFF.